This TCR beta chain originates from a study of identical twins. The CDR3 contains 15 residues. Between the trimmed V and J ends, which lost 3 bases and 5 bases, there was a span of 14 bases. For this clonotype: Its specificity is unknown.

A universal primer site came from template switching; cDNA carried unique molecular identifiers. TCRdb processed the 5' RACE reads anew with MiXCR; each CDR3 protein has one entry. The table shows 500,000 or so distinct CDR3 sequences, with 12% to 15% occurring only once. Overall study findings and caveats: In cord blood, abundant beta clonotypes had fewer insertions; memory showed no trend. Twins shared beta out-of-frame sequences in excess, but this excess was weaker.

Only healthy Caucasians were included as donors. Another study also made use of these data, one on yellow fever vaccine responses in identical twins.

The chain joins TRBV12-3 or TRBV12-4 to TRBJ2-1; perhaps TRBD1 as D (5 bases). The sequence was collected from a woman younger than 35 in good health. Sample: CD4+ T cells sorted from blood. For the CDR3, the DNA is TGTGCCAGCAGTTTTTGGCAGGGCGTGAACAATGAGCAGTTCTTC. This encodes CASSFWQGVNNEQFF.